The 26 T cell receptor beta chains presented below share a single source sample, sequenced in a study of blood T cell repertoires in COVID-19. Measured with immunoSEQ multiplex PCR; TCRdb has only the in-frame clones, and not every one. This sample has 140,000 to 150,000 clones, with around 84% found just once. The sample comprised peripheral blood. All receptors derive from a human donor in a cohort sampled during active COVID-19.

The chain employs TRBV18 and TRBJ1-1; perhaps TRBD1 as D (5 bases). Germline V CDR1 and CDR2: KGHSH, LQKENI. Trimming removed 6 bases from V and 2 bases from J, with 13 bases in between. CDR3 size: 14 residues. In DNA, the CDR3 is TGTGCCAGCTCGCCAGAGGGACTTAACACTGAAGCTTTCTTT. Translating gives CASSPEGLNTEAFF.

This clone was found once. CDR3 DNA: TGTGCCAGCAGGTGGACAGCGAACACCGGGGAGCTGTTTTTT. It codes for CASRWTANTGELFF. The gene calls are TRBV27 and TRBJ2-2; tentative D call: TRBD1 (6 bases). The CDR3 length is 14 residues. Germline V gives CDR1 MNHEY, CDR2 SMNVEV (reference sequence). The germline V and J ends were trimmed by 6 bases and 0 bases, with 8 bases remaining between them.

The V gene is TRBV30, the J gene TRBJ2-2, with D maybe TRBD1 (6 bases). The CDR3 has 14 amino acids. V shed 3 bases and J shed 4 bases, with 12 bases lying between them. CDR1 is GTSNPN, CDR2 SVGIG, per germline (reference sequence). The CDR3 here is CAWRQGRITGELFF. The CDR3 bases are TGTGCCTGGAGGCAGGGGCGCATCACCGGGGAGCTGTTTTTT.

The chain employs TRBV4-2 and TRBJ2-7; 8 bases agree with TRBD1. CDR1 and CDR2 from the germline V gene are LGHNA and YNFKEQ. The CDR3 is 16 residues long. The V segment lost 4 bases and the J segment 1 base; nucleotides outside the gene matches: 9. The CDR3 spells CASSLSTGAGSYEQYF. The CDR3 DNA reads TGTGCCAGCAGCCTATCGACAGGGGCAGGTTCCTACGAGCAGTACTTC.

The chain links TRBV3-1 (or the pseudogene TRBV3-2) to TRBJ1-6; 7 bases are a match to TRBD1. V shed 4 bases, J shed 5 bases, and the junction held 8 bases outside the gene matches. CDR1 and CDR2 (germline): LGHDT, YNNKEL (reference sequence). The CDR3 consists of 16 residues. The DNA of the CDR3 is TGTGCCAGCAGCCCCATGACAGGGACAAATAATTCACCCCTCCACTTT. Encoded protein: CASSPMTGTNNSPLHF.

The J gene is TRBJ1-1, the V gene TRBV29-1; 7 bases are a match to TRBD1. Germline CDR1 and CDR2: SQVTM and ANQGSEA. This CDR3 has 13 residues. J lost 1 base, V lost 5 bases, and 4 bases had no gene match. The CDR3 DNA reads TGCAGCGTTTCCCAGGGGGGGAACACTGAAGCTTTCTTT. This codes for CSVSQGGNTEAFF.

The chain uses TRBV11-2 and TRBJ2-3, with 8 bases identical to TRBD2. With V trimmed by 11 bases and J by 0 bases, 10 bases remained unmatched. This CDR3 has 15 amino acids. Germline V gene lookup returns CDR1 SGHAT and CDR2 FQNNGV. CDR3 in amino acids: CASASGGTSTDTQYF. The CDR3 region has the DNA TGTGCCTCGGCCAGCGGGGGAACTAGCACAGATACGCAGTATTTT.

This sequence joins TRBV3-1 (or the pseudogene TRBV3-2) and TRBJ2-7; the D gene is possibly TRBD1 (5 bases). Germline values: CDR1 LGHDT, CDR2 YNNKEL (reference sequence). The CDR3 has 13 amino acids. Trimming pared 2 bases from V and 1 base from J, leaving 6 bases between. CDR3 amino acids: CASSQQGSYEQYF. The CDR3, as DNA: TGTGCCAGCAGCCAACAGGGATCCTACGAGCAGTACTTC.

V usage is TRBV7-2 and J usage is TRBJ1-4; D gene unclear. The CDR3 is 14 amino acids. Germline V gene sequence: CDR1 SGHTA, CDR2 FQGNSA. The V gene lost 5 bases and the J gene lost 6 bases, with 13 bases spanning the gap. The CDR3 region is CASSPGGGYEKLFF. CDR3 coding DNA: TGTGCCAGCAGCCCGGGAGGTGGTTATGAAAAACTGTTTTTT. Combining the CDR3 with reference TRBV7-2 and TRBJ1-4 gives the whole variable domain GAGVSQSPSNKVTEKGKDVELRCDPISGHTALYWYRQSLGQGLEFLIYFQGNSAPDKSGLPSDRFSAERTGGSVSTLTIQRTQQEDSAVYLCASSPGGGYEKLFFGSGTQLSVL.

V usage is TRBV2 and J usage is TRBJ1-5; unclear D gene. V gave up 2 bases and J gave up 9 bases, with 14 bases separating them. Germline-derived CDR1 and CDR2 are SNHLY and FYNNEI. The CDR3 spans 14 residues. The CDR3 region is CASSESAGPGPQHF. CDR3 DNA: TGTGCCAGCAGTGAATCGGCGGGCCCCGGGCCCCAGCATTTT.

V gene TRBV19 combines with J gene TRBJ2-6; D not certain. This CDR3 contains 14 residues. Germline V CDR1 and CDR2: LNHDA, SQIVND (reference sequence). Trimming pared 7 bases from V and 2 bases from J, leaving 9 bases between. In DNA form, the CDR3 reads TGTGCCAGTACCGCGTACCCTGGGGCCAACGTCCTGACTTTC. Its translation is CASTAYPGANVLTF.

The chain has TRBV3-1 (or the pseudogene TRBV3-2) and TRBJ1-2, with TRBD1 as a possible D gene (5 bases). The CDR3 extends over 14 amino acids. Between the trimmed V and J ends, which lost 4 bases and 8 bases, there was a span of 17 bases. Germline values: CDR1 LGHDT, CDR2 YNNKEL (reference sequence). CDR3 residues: CASSPRGGEFGYTF. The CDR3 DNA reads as TGTGCCAGCAGCCCGCGGGGGGGGGAATTCGGCTACACCTTC.

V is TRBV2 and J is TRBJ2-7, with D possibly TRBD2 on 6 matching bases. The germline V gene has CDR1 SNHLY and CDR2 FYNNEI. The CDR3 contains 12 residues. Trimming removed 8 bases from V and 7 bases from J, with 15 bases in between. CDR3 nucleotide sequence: TGTGCCAGCCAGCGGGCTTCTGGGGAGCAGTACTTC. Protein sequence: CASQRASGEQYF.

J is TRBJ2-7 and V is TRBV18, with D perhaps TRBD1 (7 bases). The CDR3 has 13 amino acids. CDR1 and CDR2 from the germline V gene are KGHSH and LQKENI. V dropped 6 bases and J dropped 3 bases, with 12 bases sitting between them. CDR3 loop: CASSRGTDYEQYF. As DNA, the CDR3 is TGTGCCAGCTCCCGCGGGACAGACTACGAGCAGTACTTC.

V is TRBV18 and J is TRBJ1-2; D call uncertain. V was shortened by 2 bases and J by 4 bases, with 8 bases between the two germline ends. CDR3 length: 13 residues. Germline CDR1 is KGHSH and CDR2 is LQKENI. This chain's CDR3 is CASSPGQLYGYTF. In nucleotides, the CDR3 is TGTGCCAGCTCACCAGGGCAGCTCTATGGCTACACCTTC.

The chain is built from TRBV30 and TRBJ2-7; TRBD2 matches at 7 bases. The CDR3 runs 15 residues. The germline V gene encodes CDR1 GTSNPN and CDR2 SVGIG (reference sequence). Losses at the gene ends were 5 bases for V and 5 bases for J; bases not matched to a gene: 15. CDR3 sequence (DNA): TGTGCCTGGGCTTTAAGCGGGATCAGGGCCCACGAGCAGTACTTC. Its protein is CAWALSGIRAHEQYF. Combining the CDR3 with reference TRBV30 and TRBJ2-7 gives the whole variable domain SQTIHQWPATLVQPVGSPLSLECTVEGTSNPNLYWYRQAAGRGLQLLFYSVGIGQISSEVPQNLSASRPQDRQFILSSKKLLLSDSGFYLCAWALSGIRAHEQYFGPGTRLTVT.

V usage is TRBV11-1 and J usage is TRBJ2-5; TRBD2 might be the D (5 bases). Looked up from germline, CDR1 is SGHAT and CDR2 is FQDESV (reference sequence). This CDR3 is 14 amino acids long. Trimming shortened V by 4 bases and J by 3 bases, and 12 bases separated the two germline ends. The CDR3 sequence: CASSSPPREETQYF. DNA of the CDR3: TGTGCCAGCAGCTCGCCTCCGAGGGAAGAGACCCAGTACTTC.

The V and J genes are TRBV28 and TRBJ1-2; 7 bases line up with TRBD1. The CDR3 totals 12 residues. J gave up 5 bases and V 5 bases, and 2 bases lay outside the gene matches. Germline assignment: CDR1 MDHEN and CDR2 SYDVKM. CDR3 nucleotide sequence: TGTGCCAGCAGTCTACAGGGGTATGGCTACACCTTC. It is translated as CASSLQGYGYTF.

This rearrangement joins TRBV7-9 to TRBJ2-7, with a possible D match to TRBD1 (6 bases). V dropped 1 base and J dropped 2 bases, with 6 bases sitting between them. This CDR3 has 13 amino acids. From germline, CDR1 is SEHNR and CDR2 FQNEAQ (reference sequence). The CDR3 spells CASSLGTAYEQYF. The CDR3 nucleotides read TGTGCCAGCAGCTTAGGGACAGCCTACGAGCAGTACTTC.

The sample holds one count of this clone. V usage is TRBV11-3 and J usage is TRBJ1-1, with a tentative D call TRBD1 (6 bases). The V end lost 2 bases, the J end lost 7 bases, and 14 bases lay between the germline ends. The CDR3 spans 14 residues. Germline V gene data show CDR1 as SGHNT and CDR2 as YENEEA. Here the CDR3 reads CASSLYNRDNEAFF. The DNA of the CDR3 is TGTGCCAGCAGCTTATATAACCGGGACAATGAAGCTTTCTTT.

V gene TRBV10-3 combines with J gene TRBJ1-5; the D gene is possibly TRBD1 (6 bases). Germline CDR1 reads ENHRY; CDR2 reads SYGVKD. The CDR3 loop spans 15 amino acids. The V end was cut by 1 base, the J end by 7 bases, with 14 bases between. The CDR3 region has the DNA TGTGCCATCAGTGAGTTCGGACAGAAGGAACAGCCCCAGCATTTT. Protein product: CAISEFGQKEQPQHF.

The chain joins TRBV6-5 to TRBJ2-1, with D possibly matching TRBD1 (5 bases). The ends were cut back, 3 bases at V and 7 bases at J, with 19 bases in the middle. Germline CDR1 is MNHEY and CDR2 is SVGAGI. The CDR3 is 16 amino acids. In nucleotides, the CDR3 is TGTGCCAGCAGTTATAGTAGCAGGGTGTCACTGAATGAGCAGTTCTTC. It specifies CASSYSSRVSLNEQFF.

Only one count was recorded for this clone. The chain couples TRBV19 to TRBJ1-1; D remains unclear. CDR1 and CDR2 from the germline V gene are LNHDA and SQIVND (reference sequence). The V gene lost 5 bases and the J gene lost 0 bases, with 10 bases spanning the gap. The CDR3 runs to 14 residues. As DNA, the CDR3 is TGTGCCAGTAGTTACCCGGGTCTGAACACTGAAGCTTTCTTT. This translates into CASSYPGLNTEAFF.

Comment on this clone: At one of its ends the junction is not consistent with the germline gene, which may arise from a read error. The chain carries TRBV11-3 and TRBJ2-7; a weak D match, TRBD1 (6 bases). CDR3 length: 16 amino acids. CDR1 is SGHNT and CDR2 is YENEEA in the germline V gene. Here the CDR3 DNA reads TGTACCAGCAGCTCACTCACCGGGACACAGACCTACGAGCAGTACTTC. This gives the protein CTSSSLTGTQTYEQYF. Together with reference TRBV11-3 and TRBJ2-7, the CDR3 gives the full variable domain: EAGVVQSPRYKIIEKKQPVAFWCNPISGHNTLYWYLQNLGQGPELLIRYENEEAVDDSQLPKDRFSAERLKGVDSTLKIQPAELGDSAVYLCTSSSLTGTQTYEQYFGPGTRLTVT.

The CDR3 loop reads CASSVGQGNQPQHF. CDR3 bases: TGTGCCAGCAGTGTGGGACAGGGGAATCAGCCCCAGCATTTT. V usage is TRBV28 and J usage is TRBJ1-5; the match to TRBD1 covers 10 bases. J was trimmed by 4 bases and V by 5 bases; bases with no gene match: 2. The CDR3 is made up of 14 amino acids. Per the germline V gene, CDR1 is MDHEN and CDR2 is SYDVKM.

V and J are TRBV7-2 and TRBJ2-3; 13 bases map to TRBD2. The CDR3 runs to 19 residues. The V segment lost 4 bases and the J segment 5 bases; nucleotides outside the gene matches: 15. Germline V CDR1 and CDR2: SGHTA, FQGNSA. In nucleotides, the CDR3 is TGTGCCAGCAGCTCCGGACTAGCGGGGGTCCGGGGGAGTGGAGATACGCAGTATTTT. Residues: CASSSGLAGVRGSGDTQYF.